One and the same sample provided the 23 T cell receptor beta chains below, sequenced in a study of blood T cell repertoires in COVID-19. The method was immunoSEQ multiplex PCR; TCRdb's version includes in-frame clones alone and lacks a portion of them. Altogether 130,000 or so clones are present, approximately 81% being singletons, with the ten largest covering approximately 8.7%. The sequencing input was peripheral blood. The receptors shown here come from a woman aged 55-75 years with active or convalescent COVID-19.

The chain carries TRBV19 and TRBJ2-7; weak D call: TRBD1 (6 bases). CDR1 is LNHDA, CDR2 SQIVND, per germline (reference sequence). The CDR3 is made up of 14 amino acids. Between the trimmed V and J ends, which lost 6 bases and 2 bases, there was a span of 14 bases. This CDR3 reads CASRSGTFPYEQYF. Written as DNA, the CDR3 is TGTGCCAGTAGATCCGGGACATTTCCCTACGAGCAGTACTTC.

This clone was picked up one time. J is TRBJ2-4 and V is TRBV30; TRBD2 agrees at 7 bases. The CDR3 runs to 12 residues. From germline, CDR1 is GTSNPN and CDR2 SVGIG (reference sequence). The V segment lost 3 bases and the J segment 15 bases; nucleotides outside the gene matches: 11. In nucleotides, the CDR3 is TGTGCCTGGAGCCCCGCTAGCGGAAGTGTGTACTTC. Its translation is CAWSPASGSVYF.

V usage is TRBV27 and J usage is TRBJ2-5, with 13 bases fitting TRBD2. There are 15 residues in the CDR3. The V segment lost 8 bases and the J segment 7 bases; nucleotides outside the gene matches: 10. Germline V lookup: CDR1 MNHEY, CDR2 SMNVEV (reference sequence). The CDR3 DNA is TGTGCCAGCTTTGAAAGGACTAGCGGGAGCGGGACCCAGTACTTC. Translated, it gives CASFERTSGSGTQYF.

This clone was detected only once. The V and J genes are TRBV9 and TRBJ1-1; D gene ambiguous. Germline V gene lookup returns CDR1 SGDLS and CDR2 YYNGEE. The CDR3 is 13 residues long. V dropped 2 bases and J dropped 1 base, with 6 bases sitting between them. This CDR3 is CASSVVQNTEAFF. CDR3 sequence (DNA): TGTGCCAGCAGCGTGGTACAGAACACTGAAGCTTTCTTT.

V usage is TRBV24-1 and J usage is TRBJ2-3; 13 nucleotides agree with TRBD2. Per the germline V gene, CDR1 is KGHDR and CDR2 is SFDVKD. This CDR3 spans 16 amino acids. Trimming at V came to 4 bases and at J to 5 bases, leaving 5 bases not matched to a gene. CDR3: CATSDTRTSGRDTQYF. The CDR3 DNA reads TGTGCCACCAGTGACACCCGGACTAGCGGGAGAGATACGCAGTATTTT.

The chain combines TRBV27 with TRBJ2-1; the match to TRBD2 covers 7 bases. The CDR3 is 14 residues long. The ends lost 5 bases at V and 4 bases at J; junction bases unmatched: 5. Looked up from germline, CDR1 is MNHEY and CDR2 is SMNVEV (reference sequence). The CDR3 coding sequence is TGTGCCAGCAGTGTGCGGGGGACTTACAATGAGCAGTTCTTC. It translates to CASSVRGTYNEQFF.

This rearrangement joins TRBV5-5 to TRBJ2-3, with D tentatively TRBD2 (5 bases). V was clipped by 3 bases and J by 4 bases, with 15 bases between them. The CDR3 sequence is 15 residues long. CDR1 and CDR2 (germline): SGHKS, YYEKEE (reference sequence). The CDR3 sequence: CASSSTAVVADTQYF. CDR3 nucleotide sequence: TGTGCCAGCAGCTCAACAGCGGTTGTCGCAGATACGCAGTATTTT.

This clone has only a few counts. The chain employs TRBV5-1 and TRBJ1-3; no definite D call. CDR3 length: 14 residues. Germline V gives CDR1 SGHRS, CDR2 YFSETQ. The V end was cut by 4 bases, the J end by 0 bases, with 8 bases between. DNA of the CDR3: TGCGCCAGCAGCCCCGAGCGCTCTGGAAACACCATATATTTT. Translated: CASSPERSGNTIYF.

The CDR3 DNA follows: TGTGCCAGCAGTACCGCAGGGGGGTATGGCTACACCTTC. This gives the protein CASSTAGGYGYTF. The V and J genes are TRBV6-5 and TRBJ1-2, with 7 bases lining up with TRBD1. The germline gives CDR1 MNHEY, CDR2 SVGAGI. The V and J ends lost 5 bases and 5 bases, in that order; junction bases with no gene match: 5. This CDR3 region has 13 residues.

This clone has a handful of counts. V and J are TRBV4-3 and TRBJ2-2; 8 bases agree with TRBD2. Germline CDR1 LGHNA, CDR2 YSLEER. The CDR3 contains 16 residues. The J segment lost 6 bases and the V segment lost 5 bases, leaving 11 bases of the junction unmatched. The CDR3: CASSEILFGRAGELFF. As DNA, the CDR3 is TGCGCCAGCAGCGAAATCCTCTTCGGGAGGGCCGGGGAGCTGTTTTTT.

This clone appeared a single time. In DNA form, the CDR3 reads TGTGCCATCAGTGAGGGACAGGGGGGAGACACCATATATTTT. Translating it yields CAISEGQGGDTIYF. J is TRBJ1-3 and V is TRBV10-3; 10 nucleotides line up with TRBD1. Trimming cost V 2 bases and J 8 bases; bases outside gene matches: 3. Germline V gene lookup returns CDR1 ENHRY and CDR2 SYGVKD. The CDR3 totals 14 residues.

This chain uses TRBV2 with TRBJ2-3; 10 bases are a match to TRBD1. This CDR3 has 16 residues. From germline, CDR1 is SNHLY and CDR2 FYNNEI. The V and J ends lost 5 bases and 3 bases, in that order; junction bases with no gene match: 8. CDR3: CASSPDRGVGTDTQYF. In DNA, the CDR3 is TGTGCCAGCAGTCCGGACAGGGGGGTAGGAACAGATACGCAGTATTTT.

This chain connects TRBV7-2 to TRBJ2-1, with 7 positions matching TRBD2. The J segment lost 4 bases and the V segment lost 7 bases, leaving 7 bases of the junction unmatched. Germline V gene data show CDR1 as SGHTA and CDR2 as FQGNSA. This CDR3 is 14 amino acids long. The CDR3 loop is CASTPGGIYNEQFF. The CDR3 region has the DNA TGTGCCAGCACCCCCGGGGGGATTTACAATGAGCAGTTCTTC.

The gene calls are TRBV28 and TRBJ1-6, with 7 positions matching TRBD1. Per germline, CDR1 MDHEN and CDR2 SYDVKM. J was trimmed by 5 bases and V by 5 bases; bases with no gene match: 9. The CDR3 contains 16 residues. The CDR3 loop reads CASSRTGRTDNSPLHF. DNA of the CDR3: TGTGCCAGCAGTCGGACAGGTAGAACCGATAATTCACCCCTCCACTTT.

The rearrangement uses TRBV5-1 and TRBJ1-6; 7 nucleotides align to TRBD1. This CDR3 contains 14 residues. V lost 2 bases, J lost 11 bases, and 7 bases stayed unmatched. The germline gives CDR1 SGHRS, CDR2 YFSETQ. CDR3 amino acids: CASSFTGDETPLHF. CDR3 nucleotide sequence: TGCGCCAGCAGCTTCACAGGGGACGAGACACCCCTCCACTTT.

The V and J genes are TRBV6-5 and TRBJ2-3, with TRBD2 matching 10 bases. The junction had 0 bases not matched to a gene; V was cut back by 3 bases and J by 3 bases. This CDR3 is built from 14 residues. Germline V gene lookup returns CDR1 MNHEY and CDR2 SVGAGI. The CDR3 loop reads CASSYSGGTDTQYF. The CDR3 bases are TGTGCCAGCAGTTATAGCGGGGGGACAGATACGCAGTATTTT.

This chain links TRBV7-2 with TRBJ1-1, with a weak D call TRBD1 (6 bases). The germline V and J ends were trimmed by 5 bases and 3 bases, with 16 bases remaining between them. The CDR3 is 15 amino acids. In germline, CDR1 is SGHTA, CDR2 FQGNSA. CDR3 nucleotides: TGTGCCAGCAGCCCACCCATAACAGGGTACACTGAAGCTTTCTTT. This encodes CASSPPITGYTEAFF.

This clone was observed a handful of times. The V call is TRBV11-2, the J call TRBJ2-5; maybe TRBD2 (7 bases). Per germline, CDR1 SGHAT and CDR2 FQNNGV. Trimming took 3 bases from V and 2 from J, leaving 16 bases between them. The CDR3 spans 16 residues. The CDR3 DNA reads as TGTGCCAGCAGCTTGGGGGGGCGGCGCCAACAAGAGACCCAGTACTTC. Protein sequence: CASSLGGRRQQETQYF.

The chain has TRBV7-9 and TRBJ1-6, with a tentative D call TRBD1 (6 bases). V gave up 10 bases and J gave up 10 bases, with 20 bases separating them. The CDR3 covers 14 residues. In germline, CDR1 is SEHNR, CDR2 FQNEAQ (reference sequence). CDR3 region: CATQLAQGKSPLHF. The CDR3 DNA follows: TGTGCCACCCAGCTTGCGCAGGGGAAATCACCCCTCCACTTT.

The V gene is TRBV2, the J gene TRBJ2-7; perhaps TRBD2 as D (5 bases). Germline-derived CDR1 and CDR2 are SNHLY and FYNNEI. CDR3 length: 12 residues. Deletions cut 7 bases from V and 0 bases from J, with 7 bases between. This chain's CDR3 is CASKGSSYEQYV. The CDR3 nucleotides are TGTGCCAGCAAAGGGAGCTCCTACGAGCAGTACGTC.

The genes are TRBV12-3 or TRBV12-4 and TRBJ1-1, with a weak D call TRBD1 (6 bases). V was pared by 6 bases and J by 4 bases, with 12 bases between. The CDR3 extends over 13 amino acids. The CDR3 DNA is TGTGCCAGCAGGGTACAGGGTATCACTGAAGCTTTCTTT. Its protein is CASRVQGITEAFF.

This clone is termed medium-sized. The chain is built from TRBV11-2 and TRBJ1-1; D is possibly TRBD1 (5 bases). The CDR3 is 14 amino acids. Germline CDR1 reads SGHAT; CDR2 reads FQNNGV. Trimming removed 2 bases from V and 4 bases from J, with 11 bases in between. For the CDR3, the DNA is TGTGCCAGCAGCTTAAATCAAGGGGTCACTGAAGCTTTCTTT. This translates into CASSLNQGVTEAFF.

The chain joins TRBV11-2 to TRBJ2-3; a weak D match, TRBD2 (6 bases). The CDR3 extends over 14 amino acids. V was trimmed by 7 bases and J by 8 bases, leaving 19 bases between them. Germline V lookup: CDR1 SGHAT, CDR2 FQNNGV. The DNA for the CDR3 is TGTGCCAGCACCATAGGCTGGGAGGAGGGTACGCAGTATTTT. Encoded protein: CASTIGWEEGTQYF.